Following are 13 T cell receptor beta chains from one sample sequenced in a study of T cells in Graves' hyperthyroidism and ophthalmopathy. RNA transcripts served as the template for amplifying TCR beta CDR3 regions. The study used the HTBI primer set for a first-round RT-PCR of the TCR CDR3. TCRdb independently ran MiXCR on the multiplex PCR reads; one entry per CDR3 protein. The sample lists hundreds of thousands of distinct CDR3 sequences, about 15% seen once, with about 51% in the top ten. The specimen was blood. These TCRs come from a woman in her sixties or seventies with Graves' ophthalmopathy.

This clonotype was recorded at least ten times. The V gene is TRBV20-1, the J gene TRBJ2-7, with D possibly TRBD2 on 6 matching bases. Between the trimmed V and J ends, which lost 1 base and 2 bases, there was a span of 15 bases. CDR1 and CDR2 (germline): DFQATT, SNEGSKA (reference sequence). This CDR3 contains 15 residues. The CDR3 sequence: CSARGRSGSAYEQYF. DNA for the CDR3: TGCAGTGCTAGAGGTCGGAGCGGGTCCGCCTACGAGCAGTACTTC.

In its sample, this clonotype was seen many times. V gene TRBV9 combines with J gene TRBJ1-1; D might be TRBD1 (6 bases). The CDR3 contains 14 residues. In germline, CDR1 is SGDLS, CDR2 YYNGEE. V lost 2 bases to trimming and J lost 4 bases, with 12 bases between them. The CDR3 DNA sequence: TGTGCCAGCAGCGTGGGACACAAGAGCACTGAAGCTTTCTTT. This encodes CASSVGHKSTEAFF. Drawing the rest from reference TRBV9 and TRBJ1-1, the complete variable domain is DSGVTQTPKHLITATGQRVTLRCSPRSGDLSVYWYQQSLDQGLQFLIQYYNGEERAKGNILERFSAQQFPDLHSELNLSSLELGDSALYFCASSVGHKSTEAFFGQGTRLTVV.

This clonotype has a count of ten or more. J is TRBJ2-7 and V is TRBV20-1; TRBD2 is a possible D gene (5 bases). Trimming removed 0 bases from V and 3 bases from J, with 9 bases in between. Germline lookup yields CDR1 DFQATT and CDR2 SNEGSKA (reference sequence). The CDR3 has 13 residues. CDR3 residues: CSARDFRGYEQYF. The CDR3 DNA reads as TGCAGTGCTAGAGATTTTCGGGGCTACGAGCAGTACTTC.

V usage is TRBV6-1 and J usage is TRBJ2-7; D might be TRBD2 (7 bases). Germline-derived CDR1 and CDR2 are MNHNS and SASEGT. There are 12 residues in the CDR3. The germline V and J ends were trimmed by 8 bases and 7 bases, with 15 bases remaining between them. CDR3 in DNA: TGTGCCAGCTACCGGGGGGCGGGTGAGCAGTACTTC. This codes for CASYRGAGEQYF.

This clonotype turned up a few times. The genes are TRBV19 and TRBJ2-2; D remains unclear. The CDR3 spans 13 residues. Germline values: CDR1 LNHDA, CDR2 SQIVND (reference sequence). V shed 2 bases and J shed 8 bases, with 9 bases lying between them. Here the CDR3 DNA reads TGTGCCAGTAGTATATCCCGATCTGGGGAGCTGTTTTTT. This gives the protein CASSISRSGELFF.

The chain uses TRBV9 and TRBJ2-7; 7 bases are a match to TRBD2. After removal of 4 bases from V and 0 bases from J, the junction contained 10 bases not matched to a gene. The germline V gene encodes CDR1 SGDLS and CDR2 YYNGEE. The CDR3 consists of 16 residues. The CDR3 reads CASSLGGDANSYEQYF. Written as DNA, the CDR3 is TGTGCCAGCAGCTTGGGGGGGGACGCCAACTCCTACGAGCAGTACTTC.

This clonotype was seen at least ten times. The gene calls are TRBV7-8 and TRBJ2-1, with a tentative D call TRBD1 (6 bases). Trimming stripped 4 bases from V and 4 bases from J, with 11 bases between. The CDR3 covers 14 residues. CDR1 and CDR2 (germline): SGHVS, FQNEAQ. The CDR3 reads CASSSGTFYNEQFF. The CDR3 coding sequence is TGTGCCAGCAGCTCCGGGACATTTTACAATGAGCAGTTCTTC.

This clonotype was found many times. The V call is TRBV7-8, the J call TRBJ1-4, with D hard to call. Deletions cut 6 bases from V and 0 bases from J, with 17 bases between. The germline V gene has CDR1 SGHVS and CDR2 FQNEAQ. CDR3 size: 17 residues. DNA of the CDR3: TGTGCCAGCAGACAGAAACGACTAGAAGCAACTAATGAAAAACTGTTTTTT. Translated: CASRQKRLEATNEKLFF.

This clonotype occurred many times. The chain recombines TRBV6-1 with TRBJ2-7; 7 bases are shared with TRBD1. After removal of 6 bases from V and 1 base from J, the junction contained 12 bases not matched to a gene. CDR1 is MNHNS, CDR2 SASEGT, per germline. This CDR3 has 16 residues. This CDR3 reads CASSGEDREQSYEQYF. The CDR3 nucleotides are TGTGCCAGCAGCGGAGAAGACAGGGAACAATCCTACGAGCAGTACTTC.

The rearrangement uses TRBV10-3 and TRBJ1-2; possible D gene TRBD1, 5 bases. The germline V gene encodes CDR1 ENHRY and CDR2 SYGVKD. This CDR3 has 17 residues. The CDR3 is CAEGGVGHHEHNYGYTF. The CDR3 DNA reads as TGTGCTGAAGGAGGCGTAGGACACCACGAACACAACTATGGCTACACCTTC.

In regard to this clonotype: A read error is possible here, since a much larger clone lies one base away. The chain employs TRBV28 and TRBJ2-7; D may be TRBD1 (5 bases). Looked up from germline, CDR1 is MDHEN and CDR2 is SYDVKM. Trimming took 2 bases from V and 7 from J, leaving 15 bases between them. The CDR3 is made up of 14 amino acids. The DNA of the CDR3 is TGTGCCAGCAGTTTAGAGGACATGGGTTGGGAGCAGTACTTC. This codes for CASSLEDMGWEQYF.

In this sample, this clonotype turned up many times. Here the CDR3 DNA reads TGCAGCGTTCTCGGACAGGAGAGCTCCTACGAGCAGTACTTC. Translation gives CSVLGQESSYEQYF. The rearrangement uses TRBV29-1 and TRBJ2-7, with 7 positions matching TRBD1. V gave up 5 bases and J gave up 0 bases; unmatched junction bases: 7. This CDR3 comprises 14 residues. CDR1 and CDR2 from the germline V gene are SQVTM and ANQGSEA.

Ten or more counts support this clonotype. J is TRBJ2-2 and V is TRBV11-2, with D hard to call. Germline CDR1 reads SGHAT; CDR2 reads FQNNGV. This CDR3 region has 14 residues. V was trimmed by 4 bases and J by 6 bases, leaving 12 bases between them. CDR3 DNA sequence: TGTGCCAGCAGCTCCCGAGGCTTCGCCGGGGAGCTGTTTTTT. Protein: CASSSRGFAGELFF.